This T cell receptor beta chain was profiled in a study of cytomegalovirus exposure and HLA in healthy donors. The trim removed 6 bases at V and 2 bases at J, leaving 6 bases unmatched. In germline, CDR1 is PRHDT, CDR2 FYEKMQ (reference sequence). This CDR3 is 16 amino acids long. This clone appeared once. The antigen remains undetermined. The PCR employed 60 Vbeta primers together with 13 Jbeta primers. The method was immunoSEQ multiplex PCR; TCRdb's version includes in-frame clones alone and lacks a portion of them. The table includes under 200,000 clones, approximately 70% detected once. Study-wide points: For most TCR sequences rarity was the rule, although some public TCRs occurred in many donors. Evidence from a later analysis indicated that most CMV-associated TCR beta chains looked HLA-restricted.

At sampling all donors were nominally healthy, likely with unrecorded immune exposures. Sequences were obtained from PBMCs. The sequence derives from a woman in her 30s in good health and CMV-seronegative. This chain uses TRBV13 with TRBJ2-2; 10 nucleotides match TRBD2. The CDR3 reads CASRHKRGGNTGELFF. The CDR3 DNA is TGTGCCAGCAGACACAAGCGGGGGGGAAACACCGGGGAGCTGTTTTTT. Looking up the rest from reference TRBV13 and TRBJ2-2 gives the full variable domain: AAGVIQSPRHLIKEKRETATLKCYPIPRHDTVYWYQQGPGQDPQFLISFYEKMQSDKGSIPDRFSAQQFSDYHSELNMSSLELGDSALYFCASRHKRGGNTGELFFGEGSRLTVL.